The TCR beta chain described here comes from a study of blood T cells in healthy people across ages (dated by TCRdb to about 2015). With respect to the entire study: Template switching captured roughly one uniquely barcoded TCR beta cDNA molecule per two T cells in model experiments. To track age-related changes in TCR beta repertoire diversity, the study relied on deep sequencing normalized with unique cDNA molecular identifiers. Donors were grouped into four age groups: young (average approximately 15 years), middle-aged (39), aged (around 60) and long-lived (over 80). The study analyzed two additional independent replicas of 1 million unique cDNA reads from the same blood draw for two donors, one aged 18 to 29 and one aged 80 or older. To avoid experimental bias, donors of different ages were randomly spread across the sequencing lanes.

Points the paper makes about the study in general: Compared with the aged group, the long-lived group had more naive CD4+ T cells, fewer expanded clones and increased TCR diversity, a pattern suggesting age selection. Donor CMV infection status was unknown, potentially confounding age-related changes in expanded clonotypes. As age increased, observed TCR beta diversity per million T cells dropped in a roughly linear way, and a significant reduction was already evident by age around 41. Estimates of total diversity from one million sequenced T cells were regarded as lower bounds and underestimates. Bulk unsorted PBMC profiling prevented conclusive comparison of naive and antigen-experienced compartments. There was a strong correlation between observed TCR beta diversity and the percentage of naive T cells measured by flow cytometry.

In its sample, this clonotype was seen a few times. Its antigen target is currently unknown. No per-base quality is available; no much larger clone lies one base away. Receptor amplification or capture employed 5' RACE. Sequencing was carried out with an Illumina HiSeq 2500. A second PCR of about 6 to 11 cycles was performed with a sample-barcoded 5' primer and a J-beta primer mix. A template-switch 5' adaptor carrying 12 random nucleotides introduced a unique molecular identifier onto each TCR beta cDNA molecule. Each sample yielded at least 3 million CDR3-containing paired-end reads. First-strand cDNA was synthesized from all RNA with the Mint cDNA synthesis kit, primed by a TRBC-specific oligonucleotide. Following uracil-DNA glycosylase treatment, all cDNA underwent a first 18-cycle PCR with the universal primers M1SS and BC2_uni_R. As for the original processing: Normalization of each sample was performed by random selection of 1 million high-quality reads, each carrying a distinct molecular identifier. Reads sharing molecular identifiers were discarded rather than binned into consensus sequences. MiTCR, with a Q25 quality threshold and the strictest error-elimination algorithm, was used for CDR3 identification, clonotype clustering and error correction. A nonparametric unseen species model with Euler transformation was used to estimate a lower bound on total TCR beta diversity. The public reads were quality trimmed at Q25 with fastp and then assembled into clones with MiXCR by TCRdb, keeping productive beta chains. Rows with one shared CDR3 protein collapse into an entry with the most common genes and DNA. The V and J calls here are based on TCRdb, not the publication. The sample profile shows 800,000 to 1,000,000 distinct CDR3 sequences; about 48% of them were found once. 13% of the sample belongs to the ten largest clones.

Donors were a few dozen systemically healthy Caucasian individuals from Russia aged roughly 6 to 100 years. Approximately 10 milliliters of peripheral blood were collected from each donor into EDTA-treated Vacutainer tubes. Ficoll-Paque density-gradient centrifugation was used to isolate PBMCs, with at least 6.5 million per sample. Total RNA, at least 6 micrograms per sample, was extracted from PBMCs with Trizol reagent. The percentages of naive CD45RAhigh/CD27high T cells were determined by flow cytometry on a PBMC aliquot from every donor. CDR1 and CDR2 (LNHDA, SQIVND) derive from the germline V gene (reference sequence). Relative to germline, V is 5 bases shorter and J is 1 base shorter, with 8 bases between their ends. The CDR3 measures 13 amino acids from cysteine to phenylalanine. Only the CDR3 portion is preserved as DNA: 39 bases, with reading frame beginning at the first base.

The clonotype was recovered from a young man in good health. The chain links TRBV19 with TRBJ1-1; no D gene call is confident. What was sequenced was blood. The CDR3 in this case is CASSFSANTEAFF. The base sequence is TGTGCCAGTAGTTTCTCCGCGAACACTGAAGCTTTCTTT.